This T cell receptor beta chain stems from a study of blood T cell repertoires in COVID-19. Clones were read by immunoSEQ multiplex PCR, and TCRdb kept only the in-frame ones, dropping some. The sample has about 100,000 clones, 85% seen once; the top ten hold around 2%. Unmatched junction bases numbered 3, after V lost 3 bases and J lost 3 bases. Germline lookup yields CDR1 SGDLS and CDR2 YYNGEE. The length of the CDR3 is 14 residues. The sequence came from a woman in her 70s with active or convalescent COVID-19. Sequencing was carried out using peripheral blood. The V gene is TRBV9, the J gene TRBJ1-1; 9 positions match TRBD1. As DNA, the CDR3 is TGTGCCAGCAGCGCGGGACAGGGTCACACTGAAGCTTTCTTT. This translates into CASSAGQGHTEAFF. Based on the CDR3 plus reference TRBV9 and TRBJ1-1, the full variable domain is DSGVTQTPKHLITATGQRVTLRCSPRSGDLSVYWYQQSLDQGLQFLIQYYNGEERAKGNILERFSAQQFPDLHSELNLSSLELGDSALYFCASSAGQGHTEAFFGQGTRLTVV.